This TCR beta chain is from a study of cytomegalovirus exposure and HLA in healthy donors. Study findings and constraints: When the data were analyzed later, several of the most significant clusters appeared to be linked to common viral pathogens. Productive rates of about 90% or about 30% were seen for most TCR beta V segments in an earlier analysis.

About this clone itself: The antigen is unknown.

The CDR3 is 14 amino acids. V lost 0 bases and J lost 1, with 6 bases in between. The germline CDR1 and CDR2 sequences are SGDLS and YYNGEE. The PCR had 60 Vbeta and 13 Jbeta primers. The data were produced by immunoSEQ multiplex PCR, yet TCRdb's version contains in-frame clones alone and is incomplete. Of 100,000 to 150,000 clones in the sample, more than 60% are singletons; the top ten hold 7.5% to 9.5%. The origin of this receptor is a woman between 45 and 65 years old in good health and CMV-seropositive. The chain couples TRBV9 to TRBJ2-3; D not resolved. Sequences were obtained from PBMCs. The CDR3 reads CASSVEPGTDTQYF. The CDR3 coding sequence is TGTGCCAGCAGCGTAGAACCAGGCACAGATACGCAGTATTTT. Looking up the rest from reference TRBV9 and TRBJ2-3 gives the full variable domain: DSGVTQTPKHLITATGQRVTLRCSPRSGDLSVYWYQQSLDQGLQFLIQYYNGEERAKGNILERFSAQQFPDLHSELNLSSLELGDSALYFCASSVEPGTDTQYFGPGTRLTVL.